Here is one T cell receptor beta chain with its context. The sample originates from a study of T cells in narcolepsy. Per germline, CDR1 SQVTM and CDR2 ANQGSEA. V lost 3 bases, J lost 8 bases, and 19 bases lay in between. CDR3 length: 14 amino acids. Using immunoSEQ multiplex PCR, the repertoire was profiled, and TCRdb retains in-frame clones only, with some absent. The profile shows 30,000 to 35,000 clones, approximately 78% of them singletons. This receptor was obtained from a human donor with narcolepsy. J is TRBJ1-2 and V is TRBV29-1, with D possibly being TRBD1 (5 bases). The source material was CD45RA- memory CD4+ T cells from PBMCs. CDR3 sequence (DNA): TGCAGCGTTGAGATACTAGGGGCTACGGGGGGCTACACCTTC. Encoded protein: CSVEILGATGGYTF.